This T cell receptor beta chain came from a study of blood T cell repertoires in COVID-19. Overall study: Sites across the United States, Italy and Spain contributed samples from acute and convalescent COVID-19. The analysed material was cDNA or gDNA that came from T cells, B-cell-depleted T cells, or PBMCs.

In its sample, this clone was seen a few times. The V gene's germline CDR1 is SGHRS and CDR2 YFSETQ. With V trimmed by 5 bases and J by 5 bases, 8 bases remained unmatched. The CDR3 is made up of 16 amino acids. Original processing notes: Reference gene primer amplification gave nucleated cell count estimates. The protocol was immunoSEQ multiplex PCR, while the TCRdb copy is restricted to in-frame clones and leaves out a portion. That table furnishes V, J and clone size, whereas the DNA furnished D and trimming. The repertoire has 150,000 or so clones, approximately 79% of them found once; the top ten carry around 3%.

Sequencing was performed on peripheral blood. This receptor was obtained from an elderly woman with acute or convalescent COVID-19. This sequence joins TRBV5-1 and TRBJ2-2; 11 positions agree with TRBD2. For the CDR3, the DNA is TGCGCCAGCAGGCCTCCGGGACTAGCGGCTACCGGGGAGCTGTTTTTT. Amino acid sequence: CASRPPGLAATGELFF.